These 24 T cell receptor beta chains share one sample of origin, sequenced in a study of long-term antiretroviral therapy in people with HIV (dated by TCRdb to between 2021 and 2024). Sequencing of the TRB variable region was done with the immunoSEQ hsTCRB v3.0 assay at survey level resolution. Here the immuneACCESS table is served through TCRdb, limited to in-frame sequences with V and J called. Missing clones are a known gap in these copies; in checked studies unresolved V genes cover under half, and the rest lacks a known reason. For this sample there are approximately 11,000 clones; approximately 90% appear just once. More than 15% of the sample is in the top ten clones. Sequenced material: unsorted PBMCs, taken 0.2 years before starting antiretroviral therapy. These receptors were obtained from a woman in her thirties or forties with HIV.

This clone came up once. The chain is built from TRBV5-1 and TRBJ2-3; 11 bases are a match to TRBD2. Germline V gene sequence: CDR1 SGHRS, CDR2 YFSETQ. The length of the CDR3 is 18 residues. V lost 4 bases to trimming and J lost 2 bases; unmatched junction nucleotides: 12. The CDR3 sequence: CASSPKASGGSFTDTQYF. The CDR3 DNA sequence: TGCGCCAGCAGCCCGAAGGCTAGCGGGGGGTCCTTCACAGATACGCAGTATTTT.

The rearrangement joins TRBV6-1 to TRBJ2-7; D is unclear. This CDR3 spans 14 amino acids. The ends were cut back, 3 bases at V and 0 bases at J, with 9 bases in the middle. From germline, CDR1 is MNHNS and CDR2 SASEGT. In nucleotides, the CDR3 is TGTGCCAGCAGTGATTGGTTAAGCTCCTACGAGCAGTACTTC. The encoded protein is CASSDWLSSYEQYF.

This clone was observed a single time. The rearrangement uses TRBV14 and TRBJ2-3; D gene ambiguous. Trimming took 0 bases from V and 4 from J, leaving 11 bases between them. Germline V CDR1 and CDR2: SGHDN, FVKESK. CDR3 size: 15 residues. DNA for the CDR3: TGTGCCAGCAGCCAAGATGGCACACCGGCAGATACGCAGTATTTT. It codes for CASSQDGTPADTQYF.

This clone occurred once. The chain employs TRBV6-6 and TRBJ2-5; tentatively, D is TRBD2 (5 bases). Germline CDR1 is MNHNY and CDR2 is SVGAGI (reference sequence). The CDR3 spans 16 residues. V shed 4 bases and J shed 1 base, with 16 bases lying between them. The CDR3 DNA is TGTGCCAGCAGTTCCCCAACTAGTATCCTCCAAGAGACCCAGTACTTC. It is translated as CASSSPTSILQETQYF.

The chain joins TRBV7-9 to TRBJ2-1; unclear D gene. CDR3 size: 15 residues. Germline loops: CDR1 SEHNR, CDR2 FQNEAQ (reference sequence). The germline V and J ends were trimmed by 1 base and 4 bases, with 11 bases remaining between them. CDR3 in amino acids: CASSLGSSVYNEQFF. The DNA for the CDR3 is TGTGCCAGCAGCTTAGGCAGCTCAGTGTACAATGAGCAGTTCTTC.

By sample fraction, this clone is large. Sequence at one end of the junction differs from germline and may be a read error. The gene calls are TRBV14 and TRBJ1-2, with a possible D match to TRBD1 (5 bases). Germline CDR1 reads SGHDN; CDR2 reads FVKESK. This CDR3 is built from 13 residues. The CDR3 DNA reads as TGTGCCAGCAGCCTGCATAGGGACGGAGCGTCGTCCTTC. Translation gives CASSLHRDGASSF.

The gene calls are TRBV5-5 and TRBJ1-2; maybe TRBD1 (5 bases). Trimming took 0 bases from V and 10 from J, leaving 16 bases between them. CDR3 size: 14 residues. Germline lookup yields CDR1 SGHKS and CDR2 YYEKEE (reference sequence). For the CDR3, the DNA is TGTGCCAGCAGCTTGGAAGCAGGACAAGTCGTCTACACCTTC. Translated, it gives CASSLEAGQVVYTF. The whole variable domain, remainder taken from reference TRBV5-5 and TRBJ1-2, is DAGVTQSPTHLIKTRGQQVTLRCSPISGHKSVSWYQQVLGQGPQFIFQYYEKEERGRGNFPDRFSARQFPNYSSELNVNALLLGDSALYLCASSLEAGQVVYTFGSGTRLTVV.

The rearrangement uses TRBV15 and TRBJ1-2; D unclear. Trimming cost V 1 base and J 6 bases, with 15 bases left between them. This CDR3 has 15 residues. The germline V gene encodes CDR1 LNHNV and CDR2 YYDKDF (reference sequence). The CDR3 here is CATSRVVKDRDGYTF. In nucleotides, the CDR3 is TGTGCCACCAGCAGAGTAGTAAAAGATAGAGATGGCTACACCTTC. Full variable domain (outside the CDR3, taken from reference TRBV15 and TRBJ1-2): DAMVIQNPRYQVTQFGKPVTLSCSQTLNHNVMYWYQQKSSQAPKLLFHYYDKDFNNEADTPDNFQSRRPNTSFCFLDIRSPGLGDTAMYLCATSRVVKDRDGYTFGSGTRLTVV.

Remarks on this clone: A read error may produce the germline difference seen at one junction end. V gene TRBV25-1 combines with J gene TRBJ1-1; D gene unclear. The CDR3 spans 14 residues. CDR1 is MGHDK and CDR2 is SYGVNS in the germline V gene. The CDR3 DNA is TGTGCCAGCAGAGAATCTGGGTGGGACACTGAAGCTTTCTTT. Translation gives CASRESGWDTEAFF. Full variable domain (rest looked up from reference TRBV25-1 and TRBJ1-1): EADIYQTPRYLVIGTGKKITLECSQTMGHDKMYWYQQDPGMELHLIHYSYGVNSTEKGDLSSESTVSRIRTEHFPLTLESARPSHTSQYLCASRESGWDTEAFFGQGTRLTVV.

The chain couples TRBV9 to TRBJ2-7; 10 bases fit TRBD2. Germline V gene data show CDR1 as SGDLS and CDR2 as YYNGEE. This CDR3 contains 16 residues. The ends lost 4 bases at V and 7 bases at J; junction bases unmatched: 14. DNA of the CDR3: TGTGCCAGCAGCCATCCCGGAGCGGGGGGGCGTCTAGAGCAGTACTTC. Translating it yields CASSHPGAGGRLEQYF.

The V and J genes are TRBV2 and TRBJ1-4; D might be TRBD1 (5 bases). CDR1 is SNHLY and CDR2 is FYNNEI in the germline V gene. V gave up 6 bases and J gave up 8 bases, with 25 bases separating them. This CDR3 comprises 17 residues. DNA for the CDR3: TGTGCCAGCAGCCCCCGTAAGGCGGGGGGGGTAGCGGAAAAACTGTTTTTT. Its translation is CASSPRKAGGVAEKLFF.

The chain recombines TRBV19 with TRBJ1-4; D not certain. The CDR3 has 16 amino acids. Germline CDR1 and CDR2: LNHDA and SQIVND (reference sequence). V lost 3 bases, J lost 3 bases, and 14 bases lay in between. CDR3 sequence reads: CASSIPPELANEKLFF. In nucleotides, the CDR3 is TGTGCCAGTAGTATCCCTCCCGAGTTGGCTAATGAAAAACTGTTTTTT.

The J gene is TRBJ2-1, the V gene TRBV19, with 8 bases lining up with TRBD2. J gave up 15 bases and V 10 bases, and 11 bases lay outside the gene matches. The CDR3 loop spans 11 amino acids. Per the germline V gene, CDR1 is LNHDA and CDR2 is SQIVND (reference sequence). The CDR3 is CATKKGLATFF. The CDR3 DNA reads as TGTGCCACCAAGAAAGGACTAGCAACGTTCTTC.

CDR3 sequence (DNA): TGTGCCATCAGGAGGGGCAGGGGTGTTGAGGGCACTGAAGCTTTCTTT. Translating it yields CAIRRGRGVEGTEAFF. V usage is TRBV10-3 and J usage is TRBJ1-1; TRBD1 might be the D (6 bases). Germline assignment: CDR1 ENHRY and CDR2 SYGVKD. V was cut by 6 bases and J by 4 bases, with 21 bases left in between. This CDR3 has 16 amino acids.

The rearrangement joins TRBV25-1 to TRBJ1-4, with TRBD1 matching over 8 bases. The CDR3 sequence is 16 residues long. CDR1 and CDR2 from the germline V gene are MGHDK and SYGVNS. Trimming took 3 bases from V and 2 from J; bases not matched to a gene: 5. The CDR3 region has the DNA TGTGCCAGCAGTGATTATACAGGGGGGACTAATGAAAAACTGTTTTTT. Translating gives CASSDYTGGTNEKLFF.

The rearrangement joins TRBV19 to TRBJ2-7; D may be TRBD1 (6 bases). Germline V CDR1 and CDR2: LNHDA, SQIVND (reference sequence). The CDR3 is 17 residues long. The V gene lost 5 bases and the J gene lost 2 bases, with 22 bases spanning the gap. CDR3 DNA sequence: TGTGCCAGTAGTGCCCAGGGGACCTTCTCAGGGGCCTACGAGCAGTACTTC. It yields the protein CASSAQGTFSGAYEQYF.

This chain uses TRBV15 with TRBJ2-5; 8 nucleotides line up with TRBD1. This CDR3 spans 17 amino acids. CDR1 is LNHNV and CDR2 is YYDKDF in the germline V gene (reference sequence). V was pared by 1 base and J by 2 bases, with 9 bases of the junction left unmatched. The CDR3 sequence is CATSRGITGGNQETQYF. CDR3 DNA: TGTGCCACCAGCAGAGGGATAACAGGGGGAAATCAAGAGACCCAGTACTTC.

By proportion, this clone is medium-sized (0.01 to 0.1%). The genes are TRBV10-1 and TRBJ2-5; weak D call: TRBD1 (6 bases). Germline assignment: CDR1 WNHNN and CDR2 SYGVQD (reference sequence). This CDR3 is 14 amino acids long. Trimming took off 2 bases at V and 2 bases at J, with 9 bases between the two ends. CDR3 in amino acids: CASSEDRTQETQYF. CDR3 DNA sequence: TGCGCCAGCAGTGAGGACAGGACACAAGAGACCCAGTACTTC.

The chain combines TRBV5-1 with TRBJ1-2, with D uncertain. This CDR3 spans 14 amino acids. Germline V gives CDR1 SGHRS, CDR2 YFSETQ. V gave up 4 bases and J gave up 1 base, with 11 bases separating them. The CDR3 DNA is TGCGCCAGCAGCCCACCGGCGGATAACTATGGCTACACCTTC. Its translation: CASSPPADNYGYTF.

V and J are TRBV6-1 and TRBJ1-3; no firm D call. The germline V and J ends were trimmed by 2 bases and 3 bases, with 14 bases remaining between them. The length of the CDR3 is 16 residues. Germline CDR1 MNHNS, CDR2 SASEGT. The CDR3 sequence is CASSEMAPRGGNTIYF. The CDR3 nucleotides are TGTGCCAGCAGTGAAATGGCCCCTCGGGGTGGAAACACCATATATTTT.

The rearrangement joins TRBV18 to TRBJ2-1; TRBD2 agrees at 11 bases. Unmatched junction bases numbered 6, after V lost 2 bases and J lost 9 bases. Germline values: CDR1 KGHSH, CDR2 LQKENI. The CDR3 contains 15 residues. DNA for the CDR3: TGTGCCAGCTCACCAACGACTAGCGGGGATAGTGAGCAGTTCTTC. The encoded protein is CASSPTTSGDSEQFF. The entire variable domain, with the rest obtained from reference TRBV18 and TRBJ2-1, is as follows: NAGVMQNPRHLVRRRGQEARLRCSPMKGHSHVYWYRQLPEEGLKFMVYLQKENIIDESGMPKERFSAEFPKEGPSILRIQQVVRGDSAAYFCASSPTTSGDSEQFFGPGTRLTVL.

This clone was seen just once. This chain joins TRBV5-1 and TRBJ2-5; 13 positions match TRBD2. Per the germline V gene, CDR1 is SGHRS and CDR2 is YFSETQ. With 3 bases clipped from V and 6 bases from J, the junction kept 8 bases outside the gene matches. This CDR3 is 16 amino acids long. CDR3 sequence (DNA): TGCGCCAGCAGCTACACGGGACTAGCGGGGAGGAAGACCCAGTACTTC. Translated: CASSYTGLAGRKTQYF.

V is TRBV30 and J is TRBJ1-2, with D possibly being TRBD1 (6 bases). The CDR3 spans 14 residues. The ends were cut back, 1 base at V and 5 bases at J, with 14 bases in the middle. CDR1 and CDR2 (germline): GTSNPN, SVGIG (reference sequence). The CDR3 nucleotides are TGTGCCTGGAGTGGGGGGGGCCCGCCTTATGGCTACACCTTC. It translates to CAWSGGGPPYGYTF.

The J gene is TRBJ2-5, the V gene TRBV7-2; 7 bases fit TRBD2. The V segment lost 5 bases and the J segment 4 bases; nucleotides outside the gene matches: 10. CDR1 is SGHTA and CDR2 is FQGNSA in the germline V gene. CDR3 length: 15 amino acids. The CDR3 here is CASSKTSTSGETQYF. The CDR3 DNA sequence: TGTGCCAGCAGCAAGACTAGCACCTCTGGAGAGACCCAGTACTTC.